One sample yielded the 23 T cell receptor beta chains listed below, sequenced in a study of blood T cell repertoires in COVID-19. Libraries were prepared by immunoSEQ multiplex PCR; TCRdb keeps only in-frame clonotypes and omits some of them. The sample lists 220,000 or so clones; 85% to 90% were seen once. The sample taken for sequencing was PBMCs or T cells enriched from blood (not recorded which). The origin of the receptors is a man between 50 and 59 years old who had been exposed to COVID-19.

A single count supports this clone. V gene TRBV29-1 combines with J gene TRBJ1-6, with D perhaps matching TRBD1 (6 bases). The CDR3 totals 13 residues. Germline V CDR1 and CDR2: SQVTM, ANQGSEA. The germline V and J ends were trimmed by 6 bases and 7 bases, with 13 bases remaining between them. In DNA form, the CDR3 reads TGCAGCGTAGGGGGGGAAGTAAATTCACCCCTCCACTTT. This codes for CSVGGEVNSPLHF.

The CDR3 loop reads CASRIQGAYGYTF. For the CDR3, the DNA is TGTGCCAGCAGGATACAGGGGGCGTATGGCTACACCTTC. This chain uses TRBV6-5 with TRBJ1-2; 9 bases align to TRBD1. CDR1 and CDR2 from the germline V gene are MNHEY and SVGAGI. There are 13 residues in the CDR3. V lost 6 bases, J lost 5 bases, and 4 bases stayed unmatched.

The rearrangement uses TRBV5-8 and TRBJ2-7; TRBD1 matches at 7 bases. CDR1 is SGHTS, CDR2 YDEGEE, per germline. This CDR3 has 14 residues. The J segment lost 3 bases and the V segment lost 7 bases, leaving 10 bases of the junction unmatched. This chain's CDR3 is CASGKKTGIYEQYF. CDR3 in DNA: TGTGCCAGCGGAAAAAAGACAGGGATCTACGAGCAGTACTTC.

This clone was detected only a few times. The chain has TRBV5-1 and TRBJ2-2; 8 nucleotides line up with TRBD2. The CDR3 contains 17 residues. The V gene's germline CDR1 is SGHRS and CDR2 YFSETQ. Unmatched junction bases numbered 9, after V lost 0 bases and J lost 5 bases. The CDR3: CASSLDGAGVGTGELFF. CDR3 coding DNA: TGCGCCAGCAGCTTGGACGGAGCGGGAGTAGGTACCGGGGAGCTGTTTTTT.

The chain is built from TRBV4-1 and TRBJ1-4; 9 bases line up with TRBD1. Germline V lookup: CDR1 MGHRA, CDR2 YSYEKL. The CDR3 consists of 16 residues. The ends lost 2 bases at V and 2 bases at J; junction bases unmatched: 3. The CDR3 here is CASSQRDRATNEKLFF. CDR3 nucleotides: TGCGCCAGCAGCCAACGGGACAGGGCGACTAATGAAAAACTGTTTTTT.

CDR3 protein: CAWSAAAGEVGELFF. DNA for the CDR3: TGTGCCTGGAGTGCCGCGGCGGGAGAGGTCGGGGAGCTGTTTTTT. The chain combines TRBV30 with TRBJ2-2, with 7 bases that match TRBD2. V was clipped by 1 base and J by 7 bases; unmatched bases: 9. CDR1 and CDR2 (germline): GTSNPN, SVGIG (reference sequence). The CDR3 has 15 amino acids. Combining the CDR3 with reference TRBV30 and TRBJ2-2 gives the whole variable domain SQTIHQWPATLVQPVGSPLSLECTVEGTSNPNLYWYRQAAGRGLQLLFYSVGIGQISSEVPQNLSASRPQDRQFILSSKKLLLSDSGFYLCAWSAAAGEVGELFFGEGSRLTVL.

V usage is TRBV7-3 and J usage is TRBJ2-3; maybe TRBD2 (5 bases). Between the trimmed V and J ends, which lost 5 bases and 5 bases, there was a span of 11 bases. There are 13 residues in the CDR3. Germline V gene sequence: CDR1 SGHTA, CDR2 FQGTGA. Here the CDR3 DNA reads TGTGCCAGCAGCCTGGACTTGGGAGATACGCAGTATTTT. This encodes CASSLDLGDTQYF.

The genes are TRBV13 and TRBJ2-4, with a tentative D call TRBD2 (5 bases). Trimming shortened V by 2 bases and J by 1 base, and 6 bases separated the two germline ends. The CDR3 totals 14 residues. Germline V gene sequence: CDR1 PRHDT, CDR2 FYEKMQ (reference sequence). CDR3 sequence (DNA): TGTGCCAGCAGCTTACGAGGGGCCAAAAACATTCAGTACTTC. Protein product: CASSLRGAKNIQYF.

CDR3 residues: CASSEALGHPNYEQYV. The CDR3 DNA reads TGTGCCAGCAGTGAAGCGCTGGGACACCCGAACTACGAGCAGTACGTC. The V and J genes are TRBV6-1 and TRBJ2-7; D is possibly TRBD1 (6 bases). The CDR3 has 16 residues. CDR1 is MNHNS and CDR2 is SASEGT in the germline V gene. Trimming left V 0 bases short and J 3 bases short, with 15 bases between.

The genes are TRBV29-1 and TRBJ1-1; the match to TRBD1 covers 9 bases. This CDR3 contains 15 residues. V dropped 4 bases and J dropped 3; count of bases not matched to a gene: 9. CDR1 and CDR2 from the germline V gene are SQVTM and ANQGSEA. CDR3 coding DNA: TGCAGCGTTGTGGGGCTACAGGGGGCGGACACTGAAGCTTTCTTT. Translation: CSVVGLQGADTEAFF.

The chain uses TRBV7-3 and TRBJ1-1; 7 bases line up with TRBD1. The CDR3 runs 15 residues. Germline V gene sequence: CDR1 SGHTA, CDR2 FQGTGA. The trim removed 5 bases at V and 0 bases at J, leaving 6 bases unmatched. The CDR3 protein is CASSAGTELNTEAFF. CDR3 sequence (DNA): TGTGCCAGCAGCGCCGGGACAGAACTGAACACTGAAGCTTTCTTT.

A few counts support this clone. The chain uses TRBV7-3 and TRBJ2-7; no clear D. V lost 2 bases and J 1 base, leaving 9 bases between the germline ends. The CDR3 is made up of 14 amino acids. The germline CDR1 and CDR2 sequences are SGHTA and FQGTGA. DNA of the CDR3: TGTGCCAGCAGCTTAGGTCCAGTTTCCTACGAGCAGTACTTC. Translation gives CASSLGPVSYEQYF. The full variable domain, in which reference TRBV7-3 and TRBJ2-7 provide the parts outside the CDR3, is GAGVSQTPSNKVTEKGKYVELRCDPISGHTALYWYRQSLGQGPEFLIYFQGTGAADDSGLPNDRFFAVRPEGSVSTLKIQRTERGDSAVYLCASSLGPVSYEQYFGPGTRLTVT.

The DNA of the CDR3 is TGTGCCAGCAGCTTTGGGTGGGGAGGGTCTGGAAACACCATATATTTT. It specifies CASSFGWGGSGNTIYF. V gene TRBV9 combines with J gene TRBJ1-3; no clear D gene. CDR1 and CDR2 (germline): SGDLS, YYNGEE. The V end lost 4 bases, the J end lost 1 base, and 15 bases lay between the germline ends. The CDR3 spans 16 residues.

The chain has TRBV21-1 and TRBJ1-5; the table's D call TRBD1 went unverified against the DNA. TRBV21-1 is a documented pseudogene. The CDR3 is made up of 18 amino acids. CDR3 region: CASSTRPRQVYSNQPQHF. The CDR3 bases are TGTGCCAGCAGCACGAGACCCCGACAGGTTTATAGCAATCAGCCCCAGCATTTT.

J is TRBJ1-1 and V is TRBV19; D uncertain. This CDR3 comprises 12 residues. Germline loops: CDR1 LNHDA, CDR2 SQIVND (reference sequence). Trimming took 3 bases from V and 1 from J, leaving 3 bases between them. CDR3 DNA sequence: TGTGCCAGTAGTATCAAGAACACTGAAGCTTTCTTT. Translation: CASSIKNTEAFF.

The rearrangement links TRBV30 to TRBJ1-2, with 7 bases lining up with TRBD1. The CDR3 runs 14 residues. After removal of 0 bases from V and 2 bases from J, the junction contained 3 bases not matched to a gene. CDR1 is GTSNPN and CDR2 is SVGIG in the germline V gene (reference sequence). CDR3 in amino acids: CAWSVGQPNYGYTF. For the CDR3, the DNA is TGTGCCTGGAGTGTGGGACAGCCCAACTATGGCTACACCTTC.

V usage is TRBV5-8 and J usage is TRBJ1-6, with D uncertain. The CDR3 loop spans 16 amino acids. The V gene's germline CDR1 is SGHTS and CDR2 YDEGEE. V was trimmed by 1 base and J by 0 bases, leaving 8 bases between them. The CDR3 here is CASSLIRVSYNSPLHF. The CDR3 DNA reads TGTGCCAGCAGCTTGATCCGGGTCTCCTATAATTCACCCCTCCACTTT.

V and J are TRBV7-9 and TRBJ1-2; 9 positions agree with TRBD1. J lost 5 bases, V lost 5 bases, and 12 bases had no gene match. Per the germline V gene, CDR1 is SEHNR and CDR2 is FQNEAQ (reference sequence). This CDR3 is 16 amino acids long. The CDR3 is CASSTYRDREIYGYTF. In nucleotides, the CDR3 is TGTGCCAGCAGCACGTACCGGGACAGGGAGATATATGGCTACACCTTC.

The CDR3 DNA reads as TGTGCCAGCAGCCCTACAGGGGGGAACACTGAAGCTTTCTTT. Translation: CASSPTGGNTEAFF. This chain joins TRBV27 and TRBJ1-1; 8 nucleotides line up with TRBD1. The CDR3 is 14 residues long. The germline gives CDR1 MNHEY, CDR2 SMNVEV (reference sequence). Trimming cost V 6 bases and J 1 base; bases outside gene matches: 4.

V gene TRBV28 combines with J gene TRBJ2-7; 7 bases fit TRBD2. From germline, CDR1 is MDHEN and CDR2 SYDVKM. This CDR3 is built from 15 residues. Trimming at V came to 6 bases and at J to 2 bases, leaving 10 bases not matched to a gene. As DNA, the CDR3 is TGTGCCAGCAGCACCGACCGACTAGCTGCCTACGAGCAGTACGTC. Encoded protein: CASSTDRLAAYEQYV.

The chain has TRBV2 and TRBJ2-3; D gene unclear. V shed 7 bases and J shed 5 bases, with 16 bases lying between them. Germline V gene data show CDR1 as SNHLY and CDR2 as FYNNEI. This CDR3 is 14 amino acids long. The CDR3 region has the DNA TGTGCCAGCACCCCCCTCACCCCAGGAGATACGCAGTATTTT. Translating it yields CASTPLTPGDTQYF. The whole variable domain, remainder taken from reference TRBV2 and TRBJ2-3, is EPEVTQTPSHQVTQMGQEVILRCVPISNHLYFYWYRQILGQKVEFLVSFYNNEISEKSEIFDDQFSVERPDGSNFTLKIRSTKLEDSAMYFCASTPLTPGDTQYFGPGTRLTVL.

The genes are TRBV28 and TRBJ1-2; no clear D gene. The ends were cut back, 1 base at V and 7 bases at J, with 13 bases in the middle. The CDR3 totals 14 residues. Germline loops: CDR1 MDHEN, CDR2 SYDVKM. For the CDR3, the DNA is TGTGCCAGCAGTTTATTGGGCGGGGTGACTGGCTACACCTTC. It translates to CASSLLGGVTGYTF.

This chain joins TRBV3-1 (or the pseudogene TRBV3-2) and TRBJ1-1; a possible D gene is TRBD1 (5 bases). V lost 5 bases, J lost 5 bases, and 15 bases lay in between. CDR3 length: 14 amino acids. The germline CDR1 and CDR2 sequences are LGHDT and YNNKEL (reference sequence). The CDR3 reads CASSEGVGRTEAFF. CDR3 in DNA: TGTGCCAGCAGCGAAGGGGTAGGGAGGACTGAAGCTTTCTTT.